The clone carrying this TCR beta chain was recorded only once. These data are taken from a study of blood T cell repertoires in COVID-19. Study at large: The United States, Italy and Spain supplied acute and convalescent COVID-19 samples. PBMCs, B-cell-depleted T cells, or T cells were the source of the cDNA or gDNA that made up the material.

Authors' data handling: From reference gene primer amplification, estimates of nucleated cell counts were derived. TCRdb keeps only in-frame clones here, not all; method: immunoSEQ multiplex PCR. The V and J calls and clone size are taken from that table; D and trimming were inferred from the DNA. Found here are some 120,000 clones, approximately 80% of them singletons; the top ten hold 20% to 25%. The CDR3 loop spans 16 amino acids. Looked up from germline, CDR1 is SGDLS and CDR2 is YYNGEE. V was cut by 0 bases and J by 0 bases, with 11 bases left in between. The genes are TRBV9 and TRBJ2-3, with D possibly matching TRBD1 (6 bases). The clonotype comes from a man older than 75 with acute or convalescent COVID-19. Sequencing was performed on peripheral blood. CDR3 sequence reads: CASSVASGQSTDTQYF. The CDR3 nucleotides are TGTGCCAGCAGCGTAGCTTCAGGACAGAGCACAGATACGCAGTATTTT.